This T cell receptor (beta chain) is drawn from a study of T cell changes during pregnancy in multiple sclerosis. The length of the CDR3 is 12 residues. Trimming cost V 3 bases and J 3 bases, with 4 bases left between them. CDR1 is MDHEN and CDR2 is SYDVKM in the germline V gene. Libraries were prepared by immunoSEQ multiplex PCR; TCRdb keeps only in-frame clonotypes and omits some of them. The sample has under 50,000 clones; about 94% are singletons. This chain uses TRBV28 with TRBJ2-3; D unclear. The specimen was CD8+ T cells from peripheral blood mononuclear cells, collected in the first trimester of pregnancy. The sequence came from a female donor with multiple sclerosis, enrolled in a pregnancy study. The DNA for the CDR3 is TGTGCCAGCAGTTTGCAGACAGATACGCAGTATTTT. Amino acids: CASSLQTDTQYF.